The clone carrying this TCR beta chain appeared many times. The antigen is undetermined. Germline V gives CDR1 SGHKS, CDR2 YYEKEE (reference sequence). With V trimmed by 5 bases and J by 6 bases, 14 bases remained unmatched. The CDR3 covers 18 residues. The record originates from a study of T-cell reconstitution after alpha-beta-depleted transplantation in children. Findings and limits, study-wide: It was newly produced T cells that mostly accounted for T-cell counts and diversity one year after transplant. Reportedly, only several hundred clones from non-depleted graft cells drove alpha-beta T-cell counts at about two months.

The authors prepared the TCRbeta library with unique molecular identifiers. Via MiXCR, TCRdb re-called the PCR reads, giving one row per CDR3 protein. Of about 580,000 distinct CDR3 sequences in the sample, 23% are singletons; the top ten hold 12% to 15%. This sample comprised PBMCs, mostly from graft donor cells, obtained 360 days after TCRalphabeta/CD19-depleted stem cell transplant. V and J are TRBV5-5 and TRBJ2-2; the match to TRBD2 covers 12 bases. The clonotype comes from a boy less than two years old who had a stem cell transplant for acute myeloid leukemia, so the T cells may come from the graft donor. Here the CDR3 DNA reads TGTGCCAGCAGATCCCGTGCTAGCGGGGGGGCCGAGGCCGGGGAGCTGTTTTTT. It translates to CASRSRASGGAEAGELFF.